The 13 T cell receptor beta chains reported below all come from one sample, sequenced in a study of blood T cell repertoires in COVID-19. The table came from immunoSEQ multiplex PCR; TCRdb's copy has only in-frame clones and leaves some out. The table has around 80,000 clones, about 76% seen once. The sequenced sample consisted of peripheral blood. The receptors stem from a woman aged 80 or over with active or convalescent COVID-19.

The CDR3 region has the DNA TGTGCCAGCTCCTCCCAAGGGGGTATGAACACTGAAGCTTTCTTT. This encodes CASSSQGGMNTEAFF. The chain recombines TRBV18 with TRBJ1-1; the D gene is possibly TRBD1 (6 bases). Germline-derived CDR1 and CDR2 are KGHSH and LQKENI. The V gene lost 6 bases and the J gene lost 0 bases, with 14 bases spanning the gap. This CDR3 has 15 amino acids.

The rearrangement joins TRBV14 to TRBJ1-2; TRBD1 matches at 10 bases. The germline V gene has CDR1 SGHDN and CDR2 FVKESK. The CDR3 runs to 18 residues. V dropped 0 bases and J dropped 0; count of bases not matched to a gene: 7. The CDR3 loop reads CASSQESDRGRANYGYTF. CDR3 bases: TGTGCCAGCAGCCAAGAGAGTGACAGGGGGCGAGCTAACTATGGCTACACCTTC.

V usage is TRBV12-3 or TRBV12-4 and J usage is TRBJ2-7; D perhaps matches TRBD2 (5 bases). V was trimmed by 3 bases and J by 7 bases, leaving 7 bases between them. CDR3 length: 11 amino acids. This CDR3 is CASSLGGEQYF. CDR3 sequence (DNA): TGTGCCAGCAGTTTGGGCGGGGAGCAGTACTTC.

This clone appeared a single time. This chain uses TRBV18 with TRBJ1-6; D is unresolved. Germline CDR1 and CDR2: KGHSH and LQKENI. Trimming removed 1 base from V and 0 bases from J, with 13 bases in between. The CDR3 loop spans 18 amino acids. The CDR3 nucleotides are TGTGCCAGCTCACCACTCGGGAGTCAGAGCTCCTATAATTCACCCCTCCACTTT. It codes for CASSPLGSQSSYNSPLHF. Combining the CDR3 with reference TRBV18 and TRBJ1-6 gives the whole variable domain NAGVMQNPRHLVRRRGQEARLRCSPMKGHSHVYWYRQLPEEGLKFMVYLQKENIIDESGMPKERFSAEFPKEGPSILRIQQVVRGDSAAYFCASSPLGSQSSYNSPLHFGNGTRLTVT.

This clone was detected a few times. The gene calls are TRBV4-3 and TRBJ1-5; no definite D call. CDR3 length: 14 residues. Trimming shortened V by 0 bases and J by 6 bases, and 9 bases separated the two germline ends. In germline, CDR1 is LGHNA, CDR2 YSLEER. For the CDR3, the DNA is TGCGCCAGCAGCCAAGACAGGTCGTCTCAGCCCCAGCATTTT. Translation: CASSQDRSSQPQHF.

The V call is TRBV6-4, the J call TRBJ2-2; the D gene is possibly TRBD1 (5 bases). Trimming took off 4 bases at V and 4 bases at J, with 16 bases between the two ends. The CDR3 spans 16 residues. From germline, CDR1 is MRHNA and CDR2 SNTAGT. The CDR3 coding sequence is TGTGCCAGCAGTGCCAATTCCTTGGGGCTCACCGGGGAGCTGTTTTTT. Translation: CASSANSLGLTGELFF.

V usage is TRBV5-1 and J usage is TRBJ2-7, with a tentative D call TRBD1 (5 bases). The CDR3 covers 13 residues. CDR1 SGHRS and CDR2 YFSETQ come from the germline V gene. Between the trimmed V and J ends, which lost 7 bases and 0 bases, there was a span of 11 bases. CDR3 in amino acids: CASADTLSYEQYF. CDR3 DNA: TGCGCCAGCGCGGACACGCTCTCCTACGAGCAGTACTTC. Based on the CDR3 plus reference TRBV5-1 and TRBJ2-7, the full variable domain is KAGVTQTPRYLIKTRGQQVTLSCSPISGHRSVSWYQQTPGQGLQFLFEYFSETQRNKGNFPGRFSGRQFSNSRSEMNVSTLELGDSALYLCASADTLSYEQYFGPGTRLTVT.

This clone has ten or more counts. The chain has TRBV21-1 and TRBJ2-7; TRBD1 reflects the table's D call only, with no check against the DNA. TRBV21-1 is classified as a pseudogene. The CDR3 covers 13 residues. CDR3 loop: CASSKGPSYEQYF. In DNA form, the CDR3 reads TGTGCCAGCAGCAAAGGGCCCAGCTACGAGCAGTACTTC.

V gene TRBV2 combines with J gene TRBJ1-1; D unclear. In germline, CDR1 is SNHLY, CDR2 FYNNEI. This CDR3 is built from 17 residues. The ends were cut back, 6 bases at V and 0 bases at J, with 20 bases in the middle. The CDR3 sequence is CASSLRRTQDLNTEAFF. The CDR3 nucleotides read TGTGCCAGCAGCCTAAGGAGGACTCAGGACCTGAACACTGAAGCTTTCTTT.

CDR3 in amino acids: CASSSTGGAYEQYF. The DNA of the CDR3 is TGTGCCAGCAGTTCCACCGGGGGGGCCTACGAGCAGTACTTC. This chain joins TRBV6-5 and TRBJ2-7; TRBD2 aligns across 8 bases. J gave up 2 bases and V 4 bases, and 4 bases lay outside the gene matches. The CDR3 is 14 residues long. CDR1 MNHEY and CDR2 SVGAGI come from the germline V gene.

This clone has a handful of counts. The CDR3: CATASTSGAEQYF. DNA for the CDR3: TGTGCCACCGCCTCGACTAGCGGGGCCGAGCAGTACTTC. The chain is built from TRBV27 and TRBJ2-7, with TRBD2 identical over 11 bases. Germline CDR1 and CDR2: MNHEY and SMNVEV (reference sequence). The CDR3 has 13 residues. The junction had 8 bases not matched to a gene; V was cut back by 10 bases and J by 6 bases.

This chain joins TRBV10-2 and TRBJ1-1; D perhaps matches TRBD1 (6 bases). Germline V gene data show CDR1 as WSHSY and CDR2 as SAAADI. The CDR3 is made up of 13 amino acids. With 7 bases removed from V and 1 base from J, the gap between germline ends came to 10 bases. The CDR3 DNA sequence: TGCGCCAGCAACAAACAGGGGAACACTGAAGCTTTCTTT. As protein: CASNKQGNTEAFF.

The chain has TRBV6-1 and TRBJ2-7; 9 bases are a match to TRBD1. This CDR3 region has 15 residues. Germline CDR1 MNHNS, CDR2 SASEGT. V was clipped by 2 bases and J by 1 base; unmatched bases: 3. Here the CDR3 DNA reads TGTGCCAGCAGTGAATCCGGACAGGGGTCCTACGAGCAGTACTTC. Protein product: CASSESGQGSYEQYF.